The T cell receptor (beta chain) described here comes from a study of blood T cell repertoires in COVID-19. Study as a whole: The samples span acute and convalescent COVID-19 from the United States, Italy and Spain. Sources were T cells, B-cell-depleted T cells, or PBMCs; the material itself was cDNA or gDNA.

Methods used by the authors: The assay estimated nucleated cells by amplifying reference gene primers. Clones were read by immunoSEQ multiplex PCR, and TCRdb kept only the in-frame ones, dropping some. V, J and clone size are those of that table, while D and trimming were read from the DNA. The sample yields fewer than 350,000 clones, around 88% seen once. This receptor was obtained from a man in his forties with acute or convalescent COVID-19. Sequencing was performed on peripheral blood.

This CDR3 is CASSRQVNQPQHF. DNA for the CDR3: TGTGCCAGTAGTCGGCAGGTCAATCAGCCCCAGCATTTT. This sequence joins TRBV19 and TRBJ1-5; D remains unclear. From germline, CDR1 is LNHDA and CDR2 SQIVND (reference sequence). CDR3 length: 13 residues. Trimming took 5 bases from V and 3 from J, leaving 8 bases between them.